The 32 T cell receptor beta chains given below trace back to one sample, sequenced in a study of identical twins. Each CDR3 protein gets one entry after TCRdb re-called the 5' RACE reads with MiXCR. The profile shows hundreds of thousands of distinct CDR3 sequences, about 18% of them singletons. The sample also formed part of further work on T cells expressing NK-cell markers.

The sequenced material came from PBMCs. Receptors originate from a woman between 18 and 29 years old in good health.

This clonotype came up a few times. The V gene is TRBV12-3 or TRBV12-4, the J gene TRBJ1-1, with D unresolved. This CDR3 region has 13 residues. V shed 3 bases and J shed 4 bases, with 9 bases lying between them. The CDR3 loop reads CASSFPQSTEAFF. In nucleotides, the CDR3 is TGTGCCAGCAGTTTCCCCCAGTCCACTGAAGCTTTCTTT.

J is TRBJ2-5 and V is TRBV3-1; D is uncertain. The CDR3 is made up of 13 amino acids. Germline-derived CDR1 and CDR2 are LGHDT and YNNKEL (reference sequence). With 4 bases removed from V and 2 bases from J, the gap between germline ends came to 8 bases. The CDR3 sequence: CASSPLRQETQYF. Here the CDR3 DNA reads TGTGCCAGCAGCCCCCTGAGGCAAGAGACCCAGTACTTC.

The V gene is TRBV5-1, the J gene TRBJ2-7; possibly TRBD1 for D (5 bases). V lost 0 bases, J lost 3 bases, and 13 bases lay in between. Germline V CDR1 and CDR2: SGHRS, YFSETQ. The length of the CDR3 is 15 residues. The CDR3 sequence: CASSLDGHLFYEQYF. DNA for the CDR3: TGCGCCAGCAGCTTGGACGGACACCTCTTCTACGAGCAGTACTTC.

This clonotype was picked up many times. The rearrangement joins TRBV7-9 to TRBJ1-2, with 7 bases lining up with TRBD1. The CDR3 contains 13 residues. J was trimmed by 7 bases and V by 1 base; bases with no gene match: 3. Germline CDR1 SEHNR, CDR2 FQNEAQ (reference sequence). This CDR3 reads CASSLEGAGGYTF. The DNA of the CDR3 is TGTGCCAGCAGCTTAGAGGGGGCCGGTGGCTACACCTTC.

This clonotype was counted a few times. The junction does not match germline at one end; this may be a read error. CDR3 sequence (DNA): TGTGCCACTAGCATGGGGCCCAGCTCCTACGAGCAGTACTTC. It is translated as CATSMGPSSYEQYF. The V gene is TRBV15, the J gene TRBJ2-7, with D perhaps matching TRBD1 (5 bases). The germline V gene encodes CDR1 LNHNV and CDR2 YYDKDF (reference sequence). The CDR3 has 14 amino acids.

In this sample, this clonotype turned up a few times. The chain has TRBV12-3 or TRBV12-4 and TRBJ1-4; TRBD1 might be the D (5 bases). CDR3 size: 13 residues. V lost 6 bases to trimming and J lost 2 bases, with 7 bases between them. CDR3 nucleotide sequence: TGTGCCAGCAGCCGACAGACTAATGAAAAACTGTTTTTT. As protein: CASSRQTNEKLFF.

In this sample, this clonotype turned up a few times. The V and J genes are TRBV25-1 and TRBJ2-7; D might be TRBD2 (5 bases). CDR3 length: 13 amino acids. Trimming shortened V by 7 bases and J by 1 base, and 11 bases separated the two germline ends. In germline, CDR1 is MGHDK, CDR2 SYGVNS. The CDR3 loop reads CASTGIDSYEQYF. In DNA form, the CDR3 reads TGTGCCAGCACGGGAATAGATTCCTACGAGCAGTACTTC.

On this clonotype itself: The junction and the germline gene differ at one end; a read error may be behind it. This chain uses TRBV7-7 with TRBJ2-3; no definite D call. The CDR3 spans 15 residues. Germline V gene lookup returns CDR1 SSHAT and CDR2 FNYEAQ (reference sequence). CDR3 nucleotide sequence: TGTGCTAGCAGCTTAAGACTCAACTCCTTAGATACGCAGTATTTT. This codes for CASSLRLNSLDTQYF.

This clonotype occurred a few times. The gene calls are TRBV12-3 or TRBV12-4 and TRBJ2-7; D gene unclear. The CDR3 runs to 12 residues. V was cut by 3 bases and J by 7 bases, with 10 bases left in between. The CDR3 DNA reads TGTGCCAGCAGTTTGCCCGGGTGGGAGCAGTACTTC. Its protein is CASSLPGWEQYF.

In DNA, the CDR3 is TGCAGTGCTAGAGAAGTCCAGGGTACGCGCAATCAGCCCCAGCATTTT. Encoded protein: CSAREVQGTRNQPQHF. The V gene is TRBV20-1, the J gene TRBJ1-5, with D possibly being TRBD1 (5 bases). The V gene lost 0 bases and the J gene lost 2 bases, with 14 bases spanning the gap. This CDR3 comprises 16 residues. Looked up from germline, CDR1 is DFQATT and CDR2 is SNEGSKA (reference sequence).

This clonotype was counted between two and nine times. The chain joins TRBV6-5 to TRBJ2-2; D is uncertain. The CDR3 runs to 18 residues. Germline V gene lookup returns CDR1 MNHEY and CDR2 SVGAGI. V was cut by 0 bases and J by 3 bases, with 17 bases left in between. CDR3 sequence reads: CASSYSLSLEVDTGELFF. For the CDR3, the DNA is TGTGCCAGCAGTTACTCGCTATCCTTAGAGGTAGACACCGGGGAGCTGTTTTTT.

This clonotype was seen more than once but under ten times. The rearrangement links TRBV19 to TRBJ2-7, with 8 bases identical to TRBD1. Germline V gene data show CDR1 as LNHDA and CDR2 as SQIVND (reference sequence). Trimming cost V 7 bases and J 5 bases; bases outside gene matches: 10. This CDR3 is built from 14 residues. CDR3 nucleotide sequence: TGTGCCAGTACCCCCCGGACAGGGTATGACGAGCAGTACTTC. Translating it yields CASTPRTGYDEQYF.

The chain joins TRBV12-3 or TRBV12-4 to TRBJ2-1; D might be TRBD2 (6 bases). The CDR3 spans 11 residues. V lost 8 bases and J lost 12, with 14 bases in between. CDR3 DNA sequence: TGTGCCAGCGCGCGGGACGGGGGGCAGTTCTTC. This gives the protein CASARDGGQFF.

This clonotype was observed a few times. The chain combines TRBV24-1 with TRBJ2-1, with a weak D call TRBD2 (5 bases). The CDR3 covers 14 residues. V was clipped by 3 bases and J by 8 bases, with 13 bases between them. Per germline, CDR1 KGHDR and CDR2 SFDVKD. CDR3 sequence reads: CATSDAGVVDEQFF. CDR3 DNA sequence: TGTGCCACCAGTGATGCCGGGGTTGTTGATGAGCAGTTCTTC.

This clonotype was found a few times. J is TRBJ2-7 and V is TRBV20-1; D unclear. Trimming stripped 2 bases from V and 0 bases from J, with 8 bases between. Germline lookup yields CDR1 DFQATT and CDR2 SNEGSKA (reference sequence). CDR3 length equals 13 residues. The CDR3 loop is CSARFPGSYEQYF. For the CDR3, the DNA is TGCAGTGCTAGATTCCCCGGCTCCTACGAGCAGTACTTC.

Ten or more counts support this clonotype. The V gene is TRBV12-3 or TRBV12-4, the J gene TRBJ2-7; D is undetermined. The CDR3 covers 11 residues. V was clipped by 6 bases and J by 6 bases, with 9 bases between them. The CDR3 sequence: CASSTISEQYF. The CDR3 DNA follows: TGTGCCAGCAGCACTATCAGCGAGCAGTACTTC.

The chain is built from TRBV6-1 and TRBJ1-1; D is undetermined. Per germline, CDR1 MNHNS and CDR2 SASEGT. Trimming shortened V by 10 bases and J by 3 bases, and 18 bases separated the two germline ends. The CDR3 is 14 residues long. Here the CDR3 reads CATLITRSHTEAFF. The CDR3 DNA is TGTGCCACCCTCATCACCCGGTCGCACACTGAAGCTTTCTTT.

This clonotype occurred many times. This chain uses TRBV5-1 with TRBJ2-7; D remains unclear. There are 15 residues in the CDR3. Germline CDR1 reads SGHRS; CDR2 reads YFSETQ. Trimming stripped 0 bases from V and 0 bases from J, with 10 bases between. CDR3 sequence (DNA): TGCGCCAGCAGCTTGGTCCTCAGGAGCTCCTACGAGCAGTACTTC. Translated, it gives CASSLVLRSSYEQYF.

This rearrangement joins TRBV20-1 to TRBJ2-7; weak D call: TRBD1 (6 bases). The CDR3 extends over 14 amino acids. CDR1 DFQATT and CDR2 SNEGSKA come from the germline V gene (reference sequence). The germline V and J ends were trimmed by 5 bases and 4 bases, with 18 bases remaining between them. In nucleotides, the CDR3 is TGCAGTGCTGGATCGCGACAGGAAAGATACGAGCAGTACTTC. Its translation is CSAGSRQERYEQYF.

This clonotype was observed at least ten times. CDR3 protein: CASSLGGATYNEQFF. The CDR3 nucleotides are TGCGCCAGCAGCTTGGGGGGGGCGACCTACAATGAGCAGTTCTTC. The chain employs TRBV5-1 and TRBJ2-1; D may match TRBD1 or TRBD2 (6 bases each). Germline CDR1 is SGHRS and CDR2 is YFSETQ. V was trimmed by 0 bases and J by 2 bases, leaving 9 bases between them. The CDR3 loop spans 15 amino acids.

The chain combines TRBV2 with TRBJ1-1; D is unresolved. CDR3 length: 15 residues. V was cut by 2 bases and J by 1 base, with 11 bases left in between. Germline V gene data show CDR1 as SNHLY and CDR2 as FYNNEI. Here the CDR3 reads CASSEFTWKNTEAFF. CDR3 in DNA: TGTGCCAGCAGTGAATTCACTTGGAAGAACACTGAAGCTTTCTTT.

The table lists this clonotype with many counts. The V and J genes are TRBV12-3 or TRBV12-4 and TRBJ2-1; TRBD2 matches at 10 bases. This CDR3 spans 15 amino acids. With V trimmed by 6 bases and J by 8 bases, 10 bases remained unmatched. For the CDR3, the DNA is TGTGCCAGCAGAGGAGGGCTAGCGGGAGACGATGAGCAGTTCTTC. Its translation: CASRGGLAGDDEQFF.

The rearrangement joins TRBV7-6 to TRBJ2-2, with D perhaps matching TRBD2 (6 bases). V lost 5 bases and J 1 base, leaving 14 bases between the germline ends. This CDR3 spans 16 amino acids. Germline assignment: CDR1 SGHVS and CDR2 FNYEAQ. The CDR3 sequence: CASSLHGTWNTGELFF. CDR3 DNA: TGTGCCAGCAGCCTTCACGGGACTTGGAACACCGGGGAGCTGTTTTTT.

This clonotype turned up a few times. This chain connects TRBV7-2 to TRBJ2-7; 12 bases align to TRBD2. The CDR3 has 14 amino acids. In germline, CDR1 is SGHTA, CDR2 FQGNSA. The V segment lost 4 bases and the J segment 5 bases; nucleotides outside the gene matches: 3. CDR3 nucleotides: TGTGCCAGCAGCTCCGGGACTAGCGGGCACGAGCAGTACTTC. Protein sequence: CASSSGTSGHEQYF.

A few counts support this clonotype. The V gene is TRBV29-1, the J gene TRBJ2-5; D gene uncertain. The V gene lost 2 bases and the J gene lost 5 bases, with 3 bases spanning the gap. Germline V gives CDR1 SQVTM, CDR2 ANQGSEA. CDR3 length equals 10 residues. The CDR3: CSVEQETQYF. The CDR3 region has the DNA TGCAGCGTTGAACAGGAGACCCAGTACTTC.

This clonotype was observed a few times. This chain connects TRBV6-1 to TRBJ1-5, with D maybe TRBD1 (6 bases). The V end was cut by 4 bases, the J end by 0 bases, with 13 bases between. The germline CDR1 and CDR2 sequences are MNHNS and SASEGT. The CDR3 has 16 residues. CDR3 in DNA: TGTGCCAGCAGTGGCGGGACACCCTATAGCAATCAGCCCCAGCATTTT. Residues: CASSGGTPYSNQPQHF.

The chain employs TRBV5-1 and TRBJ2-1; the match to TRBD1 covers 7 bases. CDR1 is SGHRS, CDR2 YFSETQ, per germline. The CDR3 is 15 residues long. The V segment lost 1 base and the J segment 6 bases; nucleotides outside the gene matches: 7. In DNA, the CDR3 is TGCGCCAGCAGCTTGTGGGGGACAGACAGCAATGAGCAGTTCTTC. Translated, it gives CASSLWGTDSNEQFF.

This clonotype came up a few times. This chain connects TRBV15 to TRBJ2-7; D unresolved. V lost 6 bases, J lost 3 bases, and 15 bases lay in between. CDR1 and CDR2 from the germline V gene are LNHNV and YYDKDF (reference sequence). The CDR3 is made up of 14 amino acids. In nucleotides, the CDR3 is TGTGCCACCAGGGACCCGGGCCGCCTCTACGAGCAGTACTTC. As protein: CATRDPGRLYEQYF.

This clonotype was recorded a few times. This chain uses TRBV18 with TRBJ1-5; TRBD1 might be the D (6 bases). Per germline, CDR1 KGHSH and CDR2 LQKENI. The V and J ends lost 3 bases and 7 bases respectively, with 16 bases between them. The CDR3 runs 15 residues. The CDR3 DNA follows: TGTGCCAGCTCACCTAAAACAGGGAGCCGGCAGCCCCAGCATTTT. This translates into CASSPKTGSRQPQHF.

Concerning this clonotype itself: This may stem from a read error, because a much larger clone lies one nucleotide away. The V call is TRBV6-1, the J call TRBJ2-1, with unresolved D. In germline, CDR1 is MNHNS, CDR2 SASEGT. The CDR3 contains 13 residues. V was cut by 3 bases and J by 0 bases, with 3 bases left in between. The CDR3 spells CASSEDSYNEQFF. CDR3 bases: TGTGCCAGCAGTGAGGACTCCTACAATGAGCAGTTCTTC.

The gene calls are TRBV11-1 and TRBJ1-1, with 10 bases that match TRBD1. CDR1 is SGHAT, CDR2 FQDESV, per germline (reference sequence). Trimming removed 5 bases from V and 3 bases from J; junction bases left unmatched: 15. The CDR3 runs to 18 residues. CDR3 sequence: CASSAYAGQGVADTEAFF. Here the CDR3 DNA reads TGTGCCAGCAGCGCATATGCCGGACAGGGGGTGGCGGACACTGAAGCTTTCTTT. Complete variable domain (other parts from reference TRBV11-1 and TRBJ1-1): EAEVAQSPRYKITEKSQAVAFWCDPISGHATLYWYRQILGQGPELLVQFQDESVVDDSQLPKDRFSAERLKGVDSTLKIQPAELGDSAMYLCASSAYAGQGVADTEAFFGQGTRLTVV.

This clonotype was recorded a few times. The chain uses TRBV20-1 and TRBJ1-5, with unresolved D. Looked up from germline, CDR1 is DFQATT and CDR2 is SNEGSKA (reference sequence). The CDR3 runs to 13 residues. V lost 6 bases and J 3 bases, leaving 12 bases between the germline ends. This chain's CDR3 is CSAAGGPNQPQHF. Written as DNA, the CDR3 is TGCAGTGCCGCGGGAGGCCCCAATCAGCCCCAGCATTTT.